The 7 T cell receptor beta chains below come from one sample, sequenced in a study of CD8 T cells in Susac syndrome. RNA was extracted with the RNeasy kit, and a quantity of about 0.45 to 1 ug was reverse transcribed using random hexamers. MiXCR was run by TCRdb on the immunoSEQ multiplex PCR reads, yielding one entry per CDR3 protein. The data hold more than 80,000 distinct CDR3 sequences, with approximately 93% observed a single time. Material: CD8+ T cells from PBMCs. These TCRs come from a human donor with Susac syndrome.

The V call is TRBV7-9, the J call TRBJ2-1, with D perhaps TRBD1 (6 bases). CDR3 size: 14 residues. Trimming shortened V by 2 bases and J by 4 bases, and 9 bases separated the two germline ends. Germline V lookup: CDR1 SEHNR, CDR2 FQNEAQ (reference sequence). The CDR3 spells CASSLRDMYNEQFF. CDR3 DNA: TGTGCCAGCAGCTTAAGGGACATGTACAATGAGCAGTTCTTC.

This sequence joins TRBV6-2 or TRBV6-3 and TRBJ1-5, with no clear D. The CDR3 runs 14 residues. The germline V and J ends were trimmed by 5 bases and 0 bases, with 8 bases remaining between them. The germline V gene has CDR1 MNHEY and CDR2 SVGEGT. CDR3 sequence reads: CASSRRYSNQPQHF. The CDR3, as DNA: TGTGCCAGCAGTAGACGGTATAGCAATCAGCCCCAGCATTTT.

V gene TRBV20-1 combines with J gene TRBJ2-3; a possible D gene is TRBD2 (7 bases). The V end was cut by 1 base, the J end by 0 bases, with 11 bases between. Germline-derived CDR1 and CDR2 are DFQATT and SNEGSKA (reference sequence). The CDR3 has 15 residues. The CDR3: CSARAGGTSTDTQYF. CDR3 DNA sequence: TGCAGTGCTAGAGCGGGGGGCACTAGCACAGATACGCAGTATTTT.

This clonotype was found once. This chain connects TRBV12-3 or TRBV12-4 to TRBJ1-5; 7 bases line up with TRBD1. V shed 4 bases, J shed 4 bases, and the junction held 4 bases outside the gene matches. There are 14 residues in the CDR3. CDR3 DNA: TGTGCCAGCAGTTCCGGGACAGAAAATCAGCCCCAGCATTTT. Translation gives CASSSGTENQPQHF.

Here the CDR3 reads CSVEGGSDSYEQYF. CDR3 bases: TGCAGCGTTGAAGGGGGGTCAGACTCCTACGAGCAGTACTTC. This chain connects TRBV29-1 to TRBJ2-7; either TRBD1 or TRBD2 may fit D (5 bases each). Germline V gives CDR1 SQVTM, CDR2 ANQGSEA. V was shortened by 1 base and J by 0 bases, with 10 bases between the two germline ends. This CDR3 has 14 amino acids.

This sequence joins TRBV29-1 and TRBJ1-2; D is uncertain. This CDR3 has 11 amino acids. Trimming stripped 3 bases from V and 6 bases from J, with 8 bases between. Germline CDR1 is SQVTM and CDR2 is ANQGSEA. The chain's CDR3 is CSVDMEDGYTF. DNA of the CDR3: TGCAGCGTTGACATGGAGGATGGCTACACCTTC.

This rearrangement joins TRBV24-1 to TRBJ2-2; D is undetermined. The CDR3 consists of 12 residues. Germline V gives CDR1 KGHDR, CDR2 SFDVKD. Trimming shortened V by 1 base and J by 6 bases, and 2 bases separated the two germline ends. The CDR3 spells CATSDFAGELFF. Written as DNA, the CDR3 is TGTGCCACCAGTGATTTTGCCGGGGAGCTGTTTTTT.